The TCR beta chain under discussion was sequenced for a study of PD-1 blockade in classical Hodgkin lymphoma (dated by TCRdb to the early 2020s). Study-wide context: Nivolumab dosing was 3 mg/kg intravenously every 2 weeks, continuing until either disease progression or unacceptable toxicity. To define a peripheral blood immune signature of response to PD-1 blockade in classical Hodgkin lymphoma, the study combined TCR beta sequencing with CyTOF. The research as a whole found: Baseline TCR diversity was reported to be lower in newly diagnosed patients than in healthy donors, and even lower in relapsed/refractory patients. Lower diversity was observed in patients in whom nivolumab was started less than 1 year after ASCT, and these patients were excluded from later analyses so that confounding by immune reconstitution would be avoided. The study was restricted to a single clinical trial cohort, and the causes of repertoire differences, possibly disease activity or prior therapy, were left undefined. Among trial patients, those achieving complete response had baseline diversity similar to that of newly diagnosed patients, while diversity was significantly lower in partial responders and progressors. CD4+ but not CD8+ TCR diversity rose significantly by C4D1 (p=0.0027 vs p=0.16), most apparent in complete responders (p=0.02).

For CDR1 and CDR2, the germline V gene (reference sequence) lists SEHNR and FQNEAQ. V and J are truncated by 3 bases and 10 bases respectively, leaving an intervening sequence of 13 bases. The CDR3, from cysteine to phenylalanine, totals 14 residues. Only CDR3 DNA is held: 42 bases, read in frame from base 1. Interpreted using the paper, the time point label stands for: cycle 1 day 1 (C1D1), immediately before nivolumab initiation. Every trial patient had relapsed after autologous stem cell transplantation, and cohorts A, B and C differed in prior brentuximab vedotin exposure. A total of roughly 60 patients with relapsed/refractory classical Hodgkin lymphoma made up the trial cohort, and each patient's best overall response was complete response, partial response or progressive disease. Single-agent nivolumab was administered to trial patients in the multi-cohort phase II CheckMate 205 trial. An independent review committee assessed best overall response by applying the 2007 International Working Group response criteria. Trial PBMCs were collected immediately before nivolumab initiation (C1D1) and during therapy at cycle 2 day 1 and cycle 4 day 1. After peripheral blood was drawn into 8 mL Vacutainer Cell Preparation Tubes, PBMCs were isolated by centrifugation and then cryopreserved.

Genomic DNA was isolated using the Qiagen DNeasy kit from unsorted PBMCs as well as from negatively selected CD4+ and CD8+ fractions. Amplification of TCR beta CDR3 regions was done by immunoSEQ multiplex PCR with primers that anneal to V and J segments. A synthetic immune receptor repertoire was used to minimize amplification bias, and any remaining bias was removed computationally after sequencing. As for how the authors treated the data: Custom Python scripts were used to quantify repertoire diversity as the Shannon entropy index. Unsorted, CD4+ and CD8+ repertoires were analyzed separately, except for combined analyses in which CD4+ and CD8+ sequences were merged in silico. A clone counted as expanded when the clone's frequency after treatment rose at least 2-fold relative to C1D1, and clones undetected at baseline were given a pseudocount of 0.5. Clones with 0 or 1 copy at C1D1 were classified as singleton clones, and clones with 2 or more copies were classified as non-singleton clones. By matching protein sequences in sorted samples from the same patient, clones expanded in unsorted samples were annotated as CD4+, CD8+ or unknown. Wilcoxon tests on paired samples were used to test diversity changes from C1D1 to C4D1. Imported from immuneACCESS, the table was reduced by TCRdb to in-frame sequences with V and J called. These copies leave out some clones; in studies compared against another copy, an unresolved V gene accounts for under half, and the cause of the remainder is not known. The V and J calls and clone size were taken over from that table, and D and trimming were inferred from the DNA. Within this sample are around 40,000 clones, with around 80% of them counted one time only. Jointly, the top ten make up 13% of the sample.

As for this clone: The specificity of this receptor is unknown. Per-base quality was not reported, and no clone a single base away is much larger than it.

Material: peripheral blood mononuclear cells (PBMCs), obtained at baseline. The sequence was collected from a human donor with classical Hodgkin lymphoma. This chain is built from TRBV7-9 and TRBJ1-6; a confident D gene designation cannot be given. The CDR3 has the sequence CASSLGGVWSPLHF. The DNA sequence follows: TGTGCCAGCAGCTTGGGTGGGGTTTGGTCACCCCTCCACTTT.